These T cell receptor beta chains were read from a single sample in a study of cytomegalovirus exposure and HLA in healthy donors. Assay: immunoSEQ multiplex PCR; the TCRdb copy retains only in-frame clones and omits some. The table records some 160,000 clones, around 73% of them present only once. The sample comprised PBMCs. The origin of the receptors is a male donor in good health and CMV-seronegative. Each CDR3 is given with its conserved first and last residue. A D gene is named only where the DNA matches it firmly. Where a row states a size, it is once, few, many or the class of an expanded clone; other rows omit it.

clone size: NA; J gene: TRBJ2-3; D gene: TRBD2; V gene: TRBV7-9; CDR3 DNA: TGTGCCAGCAGCTTAGCAGCGGGAAGCACAGATACGCAGTATTTT; CDR3 protein: CASSLAAGSTDTQYF
clone size: NA; J gene: TRBJ2-3; D gene: TRBD2; V gene: TRBV6-5; CDR3 DNA: TGTGCCAGCAGGTTAGCGGGAGGAAAGACAGATACGCAGTATTTT; CDR3 protein: CASRLAGGKTDTQYF
clone size: NA; J gene: TRBJ2-7; D gene: NA; V gene: TRBV5-6; CDR3 DNA: TGTGCCAGCAGCGGGATAGGGGGGGAAATCTCCCACGAGCAGTACTTC; CDR3 protein: CASSGIGGEISHEQYF
clone size: few; J gene: TRBJ1-2; D gene: NA; V gene: TRBV4-3; CDR3 DNA: TGCGCCAGCAGCCAACACGACTCCTCTAACTATGGCTACACCTTC; CDR3 protein: CASSQHDSSNYGYTF
clone size: NA; J gene: TRBJ2-7; D gene: TRBD1; V gene: TRBV11-2; CDR3 DNA: TGTGCCAGCAGCTTCCGGGACAGCTACGAGCAGTACTTC; CDR3 protein: CASSFRDSYEQYF
clone size: NA; J gene: TRBJ2-5; D gene: TRBD2; V gene: TRBV7-2; CDR3 DNA: TGTGCCAGCAGCTTCGGCGGCGGGGGGGCTTGGGAGACCCAGTACTTC; CDR3 protein: CASSFGGGGAWETQYF
clone size: NA; J gene: TRBJ1-2; D gene: NA; V gene: TRBV18; CDR3 DNA: TGTGCCAGCTCACCACCGTACTCTAGGGGCGCGGTCTATGGCTACACCTTC; CDR3 protein: CASSPPYSRGAVYGYTF
clone size: NA; J gene: TRBJ2-7; D gene: NA; V gene: TRBV5-5; CDR3 DNA: TGTGCCAGCAGCTTGGCGGTTGGAGGGGCGAATACCTACGAGCAGTACTTC; CDR3 protein: CASSLAVGGANTYEQYF
clone size: once; J gene: TRBJ2-5; D gene: NA; V gene: TRBV27; CDR3 DNA: TGTGCCAGCAGTCATATTTACAGGAGATTAACCCAAGAGACCCAGTACTTC; CDR3 protein: CASSHIYRRLTQETQYF
clone size: few; J gene: TRBJ1-5; D gene: TRBD1; V gene: TRBV10-2; CDR3 DNA: TGCGCCAGCAGGAGGGACAGAAATAGCAATCAGCCCCAGCATTTT; CDR3 protein: CASRRDRNSNQPQHF
clone size: NA; J gene: TRBJ1-2; D gene: NA; V gene: TRBV6-1; CDR3 DNA: TGTGCCAGCAGTCAGGGGAGGGAAGGCTACACCTTC; CDR3 protein: CASSQGREGYTF
clone size: NA; J gene: TRBJ2-5; D gene: TRBD2; V gene: TRBV10-3; CDR3 DNA: TGTGCCATCAGCGAAGCGGGAGGGCCTCAAGAGACCCAGTACTTC; CDR3 protein: CAISEAGGPQETQYF
clone size: NA; J gene: TRBJ1-1; D gene: TRBD1; V gene: TRBV18; CDR3 DNA: TGTGCCAGCTCACCAACAGGGGCTTTTGCCACTGAAGCTTTCTTT; CDR3 protein: CASSPTGAFATEAFF
clone size: NA; J gene: TRBJ2-3; D gene: NA; V gene: TRBV30; CDR3 DNA: TGTGCCTGGAGTACTGGGATGGGGCCCGGCACAGATACGCAGTATTTT; CDR3 protein: CAWSTGMGPGTDTQYF
clone size: NA; J gene: TRBJ2-3; D gene: TRBD2; V gene: TRBV7-3; CDR3 DNA: TGTGCCAGCAGCCTGACTAGCGGGGGGGCAGATACGCAGTATTTT; CDR3 protein: CASSLTSGGADTQYF
clone size: NA; J gene: TRBJ2-1; D gene: NA; V gene: TRBV18; CDR3 DNA: TGTGCCAGCTCCCCCCTCTTTGCAGCGACTGAGAATGAGCAGTTCTTC; CDR3 protein: CASSPLFAATENEQFF
clone size: few; J gene: TRBJ1-4; D gene: TRBD1; V gene: TRBV7-8; CDR3 DNA: TGTGCCAGCAGCTCGACCCCGGGACAGGGGGAAAAACTGTTTTTT; CDR3 protein: CASSSTPGQGEKLFF
clone size: NA; J gene: TRBJ1-3; D gene: NA; V gene: TRBV5-1; CDR3 DNA: TGCGCCAGCAGCCCAGGGCAGTCTGGAAACACCATATATTTT; CDR3 protein: CASSPGQSGNTIYF
clone size: NA; J gene: TRBJ2-3; D gene: TRBD2; V gene: TRBV7-9; CDR3 DNA: TGTGCCAGCAGCCCGAATCTGGCGGGGGACACAGATACGCAGTATTTT; CDR3 protein: CASSPNLAGDTDTQYF
clone size: once; J gene: TRBJ1-6; D gene: NA; V gene: TRBV4-2; CDR3 DNA: TGTGCCAGCAGCCAAGTCCGAGATTCACCCCTCCACTTT; CDR3 protein: CASSQVRDSPLHF
clone size: NA; J gene: TRBJ2-3; D gene: NA; V gene: TRBV11-3; CDR3 DNA: TGTGCCAGCAGCCCCGGTACGGGGGGCACAGATACGCAGTATTTT; CDR3 protein: CASSPGTGGTDTQYF
clone size: few; J gene: TRBJ2-7; D gene: TRBD1; V gene: TRBV11-2; CDR3 DNA: TGTGCCAGCAGCTATGGAGGAACAGGGGGCGAGCAGTACTTC; CDR3 protein: CASSYGGTGGEQYF
clone size: once; J gene: TRBJ2-7; D gene: TRBD2; V gene: TRBV7-3; CDR3 DNA: TGTGCCAGCAGCCTCTGGGGTAGCGGGGGCTACGAGCAGTACTTC; CDR3 protein: CASSLWGSGGYEQYF
clone size: once; J gene: TRBJ2-1; D gene: TRBD1; V gene: TRBV6-1; CDR3 DNA: TGTGCCAGCAGTTTTCCGGGACAGGAGTTCTTC; CDR3 protein: CASSFPGQEFF
clone size: NA; J gene: TRBJ1-2; D gene: NA; V gene: TRBV14; CDR3 DNA: TGTGCCAGCAGCCAAGCCCGGTCGGCTAACTATGGCTACACCTTC; CDR3 protein: CASSQARSANYGYTF
clone size: NA; J gene: TRBJ1-5; D gene: TRBD1; V gene: TRBV19; CDR3 DNA: TGTGCCAGTCGTTTTTCTGACAGGGTTGATCAGCCCCAGCATTTT; CDR3 protein: CASRFSDRVDQPQHF
clone size: NA; J gene: TRBJ2-7; D gene: NA; V gene: TRBV6-5; CDR3 DNA: TGTGCCAGCAGATCCCTTACGGGGGGCCTCTACGAGCAGTACTTC; CDR3 protein: CASRSLTGGLYEQYF
clone size: NA; J gene: TRBJ1-4; D gene: TRBD1; V gene: TRBV27; CDR3 DNA: TGTGCCAGCAGTTTAGGCAGGGGGGATGAAAAACTGTTTTTT; CDR3 protein: CASSLGRGDEKLFF
clone size: few; J gene: TRBJ1-5; D gene: NA; V gene: TRBV19; CDR3 DNA: TGTGCCAGTAGTATCCTAGGGGATCAGCCCCAGCATTTT; CDR3 protein: CASSILGDQPQHF
clone size: NA; J gene: TRBJ2-7; D gene: TRBD2; V gene: TRBV29-1; CDR3 DNA: TGCAGCGTCAGGACTAGCGGGAACGAGCAGTACTTC; CDR3 protein: CSVRTSGNEQYF
clone size: once; J gene: TRBJ1-2; D gene: NA; V gene: TRBV6-6; CDR3 DNA: TGTGCCAGCAGTGGCGATGGGACACGCTATGGCTACACCTTC; CDR3 protein: CASSGDGTRYGYTF